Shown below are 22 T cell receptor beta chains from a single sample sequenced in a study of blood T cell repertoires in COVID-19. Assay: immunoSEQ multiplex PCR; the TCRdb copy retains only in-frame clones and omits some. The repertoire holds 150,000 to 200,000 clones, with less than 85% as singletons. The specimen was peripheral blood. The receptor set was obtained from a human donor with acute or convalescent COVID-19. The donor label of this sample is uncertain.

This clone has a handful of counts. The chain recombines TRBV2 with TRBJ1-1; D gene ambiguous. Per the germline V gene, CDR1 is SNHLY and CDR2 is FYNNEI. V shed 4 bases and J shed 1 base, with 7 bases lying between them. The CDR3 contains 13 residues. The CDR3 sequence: CASSADKNTEAFF. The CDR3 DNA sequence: TGTGCCAGCAGTGCCGACAAGAACACTGAAGCTTTCTTT.

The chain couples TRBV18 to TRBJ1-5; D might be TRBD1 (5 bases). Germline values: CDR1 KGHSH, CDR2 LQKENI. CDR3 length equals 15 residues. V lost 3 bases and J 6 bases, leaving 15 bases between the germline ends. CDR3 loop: CASSPDAGGVQPQHF. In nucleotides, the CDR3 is TGTGCCAGCTCACCGGATGCCGGGGGTGTTCAGCCCCAGCATTTT.

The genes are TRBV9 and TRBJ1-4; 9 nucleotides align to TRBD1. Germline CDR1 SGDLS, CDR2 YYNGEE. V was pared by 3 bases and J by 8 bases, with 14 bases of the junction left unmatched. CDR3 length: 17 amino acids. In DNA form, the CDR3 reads TGTGCCAGCAGCGCGACACCGAACCGGGACAGGGAAGAAAAACTGTTTTTT. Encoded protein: CASSATPNRDREEKLFF. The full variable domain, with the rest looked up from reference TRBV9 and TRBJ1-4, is DSGVTQTPKHLITATGQRVTLRCSPRSGDLSVYWYQQSLDQGLQFLIQYYNGEERAKGNILERFSAQQFPDLHSELNLSSLELGDSALYFCASSATPNRDREEKLFFGSGTQLSVL.

CDR3: CAIAPASGTDTQYF. The DNA for the CDR3 is TGTGCCATCGCCCCGGCCAGCGGCACAGATACGCAGTATTTT. The genes are TRBV10-3 and TRBJ2-3; D is uncertain. Trimming shortened V by 8 bases and J by 1 base, and 13 bases separated the two germline ends. The CDR3 length is 14 residues. The V gene's germline CDR1 is ENHRY and CDR2 SYGVKD.

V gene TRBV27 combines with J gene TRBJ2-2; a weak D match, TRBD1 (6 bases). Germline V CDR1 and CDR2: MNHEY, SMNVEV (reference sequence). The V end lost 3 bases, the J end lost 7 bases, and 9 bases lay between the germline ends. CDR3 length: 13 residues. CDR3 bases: TGTGCCAGCAGTTTTGGGGGCGGCGGGGAGCTGTTTTTT. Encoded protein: CASSFGGGGELFF.

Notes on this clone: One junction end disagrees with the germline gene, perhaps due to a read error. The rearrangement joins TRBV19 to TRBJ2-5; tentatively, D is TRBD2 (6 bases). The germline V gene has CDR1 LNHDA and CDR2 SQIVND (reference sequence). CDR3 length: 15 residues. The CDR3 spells CASSIEGGSQGTQYF. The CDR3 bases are TGTGCCAGTAGTATAGAAGGAGGGTCGCAAGGGACCCAGTACTTC.

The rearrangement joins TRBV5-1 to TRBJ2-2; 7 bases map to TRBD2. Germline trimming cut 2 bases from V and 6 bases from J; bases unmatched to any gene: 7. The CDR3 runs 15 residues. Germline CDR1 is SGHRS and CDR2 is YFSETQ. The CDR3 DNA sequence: TGCGCCAGCAGCTTCCGCGGGGGATCCGCCGGGGAGCTGTTTTTT. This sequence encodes CASSFRGGSAGELFF.

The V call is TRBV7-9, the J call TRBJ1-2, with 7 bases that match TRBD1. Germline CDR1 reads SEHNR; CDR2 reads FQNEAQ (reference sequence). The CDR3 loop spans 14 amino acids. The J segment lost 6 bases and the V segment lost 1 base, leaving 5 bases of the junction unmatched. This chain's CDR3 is CASSLGGGADGYTF. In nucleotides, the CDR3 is TGTGCCAGCAGCTTAGGAGGGGGCGCAGATGGCTACACCTTC.

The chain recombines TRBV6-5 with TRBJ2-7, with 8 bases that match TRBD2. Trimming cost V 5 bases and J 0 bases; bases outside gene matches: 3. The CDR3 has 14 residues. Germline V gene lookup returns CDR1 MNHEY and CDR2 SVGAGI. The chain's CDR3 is CASSRGLGSYEQYF. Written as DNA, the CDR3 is TGTGCCAGCAGTAGGGGACTAGGCTCCTACGAGCAGTACTTC.

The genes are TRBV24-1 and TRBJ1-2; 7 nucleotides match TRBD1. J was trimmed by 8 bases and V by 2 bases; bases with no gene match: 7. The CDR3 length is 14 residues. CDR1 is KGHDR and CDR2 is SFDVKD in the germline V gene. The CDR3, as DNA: TGTGCCACCAGTGATTATACAGGGGTTGACGGCTACACCTTC. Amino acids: CATSDYTGVDGYTF.

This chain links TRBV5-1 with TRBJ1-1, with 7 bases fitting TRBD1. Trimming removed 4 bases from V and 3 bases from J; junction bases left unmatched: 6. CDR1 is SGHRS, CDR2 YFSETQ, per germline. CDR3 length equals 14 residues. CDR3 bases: TGCGCCAGCAGCGTGACAGGGCCAGACACTGAAGCTTTCTTT. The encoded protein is CASSVTGPDTEAFF.

The CDR3 here is CASSLVLAGANEQFF. The DNA for the CDR3 is TGTGCCAGCAGCTTGGTACTAGCGGGGGCCAATGAGCAGTTCTTC. This chain uses TRBV5-5 with TRBJ2-1, with 11 bases aligning to TRBD2. Germline V gene data show CDR1 as SGHKS and CDR2 as YYEKEE (reference sequence). J lost 6 bases, V lost 0 bases, and 2 bases had no gene match. The CDR3 spans 15 residues.

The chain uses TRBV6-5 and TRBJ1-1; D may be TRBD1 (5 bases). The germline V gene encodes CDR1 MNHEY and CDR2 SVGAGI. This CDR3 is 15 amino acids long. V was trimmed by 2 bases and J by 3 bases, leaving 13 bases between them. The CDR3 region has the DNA TGTGCCAGCAGTTACGAGGGGACTATGGACACTGAAGCTTTCTTT. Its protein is CASSYEGTMDTEAFF.

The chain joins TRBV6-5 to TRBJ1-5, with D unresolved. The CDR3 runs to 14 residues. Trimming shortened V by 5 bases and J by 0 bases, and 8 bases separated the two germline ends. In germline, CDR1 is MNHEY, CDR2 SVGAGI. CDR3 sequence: CASSIQYSNQPQHF. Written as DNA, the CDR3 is TGTGCCAGCAGTATCCAGTATAGCAATCAGCCCCAGCATTTT.

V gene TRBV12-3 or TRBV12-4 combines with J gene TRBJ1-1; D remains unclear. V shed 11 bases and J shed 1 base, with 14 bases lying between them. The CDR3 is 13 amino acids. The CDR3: CAARTEPNTEAFF. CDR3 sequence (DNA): TGTGCCGCCCGCACAGAACCGAACACTGAAGCTTTCTTT.

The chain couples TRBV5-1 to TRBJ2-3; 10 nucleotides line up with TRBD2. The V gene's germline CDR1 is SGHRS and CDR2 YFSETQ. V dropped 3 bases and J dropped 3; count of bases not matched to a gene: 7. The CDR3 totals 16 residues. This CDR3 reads CASSSGSGGATDTQYF. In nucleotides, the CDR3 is TGCGCCAGCAGCTCAGGAAGCGGGGGGGCGACAGATACGCAGTATTTT.

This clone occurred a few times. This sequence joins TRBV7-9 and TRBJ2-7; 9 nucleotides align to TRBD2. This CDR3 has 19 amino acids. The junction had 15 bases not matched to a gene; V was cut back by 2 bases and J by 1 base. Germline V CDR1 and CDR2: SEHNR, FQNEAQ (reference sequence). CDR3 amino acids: CASSLNLRSSGGPSYEQYF. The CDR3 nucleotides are TGTGCCAGCAGCTTAAATTTACGCTCGAGCGGGGGGCCATCCTACGAGCAGTACTTC.

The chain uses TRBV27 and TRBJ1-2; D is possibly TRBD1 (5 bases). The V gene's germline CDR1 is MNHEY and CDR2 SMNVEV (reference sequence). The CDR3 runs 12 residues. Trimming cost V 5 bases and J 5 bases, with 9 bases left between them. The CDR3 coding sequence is TGTGCCAGCAGTCCTCAGGGATATGGCTACACCTTC. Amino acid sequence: CASSPQGYGYTF.

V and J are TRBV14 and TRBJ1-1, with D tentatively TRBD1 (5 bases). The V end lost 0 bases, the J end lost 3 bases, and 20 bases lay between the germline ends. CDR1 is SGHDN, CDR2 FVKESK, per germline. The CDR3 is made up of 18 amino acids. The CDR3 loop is CASSQDYIGQGSYTEAFF. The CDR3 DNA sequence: TGTGCCAGCAGCCAAGACTACATTGGGCAGGGTTCGTACACTGAAGCTTTCTTT.

The CDR3 is CASSALGQEGNYGYTF. The CDR3 coding sequence is TGTGCCAGTAGTGCCTTAGGACAGGAAGGGAACTATGGCTACACCTTC. This rearrangement joins TRBV19 to TRBJ1-2; 7 bases are shared with TRBD1. Germline CDR1 LNHDA, CDR2 SQIVND (reference sequence). V shed 5 bases, J shed 2 bases, and the junction held 11 bases outside the gene matches. This CDR3 has 16 residues.

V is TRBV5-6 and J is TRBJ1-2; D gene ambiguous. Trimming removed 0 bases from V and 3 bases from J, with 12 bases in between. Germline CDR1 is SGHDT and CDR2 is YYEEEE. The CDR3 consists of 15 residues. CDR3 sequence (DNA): TGTGCCAGCAGCTTGGCATCGGGGATCGACTATGGCTACACCTTC. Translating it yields CASSLASGIDYGYTF.

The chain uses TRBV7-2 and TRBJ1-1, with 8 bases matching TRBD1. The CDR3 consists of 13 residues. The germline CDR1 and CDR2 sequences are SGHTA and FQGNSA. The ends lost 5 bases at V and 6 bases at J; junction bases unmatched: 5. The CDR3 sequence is CASSIDRGSEAFF. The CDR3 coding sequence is TGTGCCAGCAGCATTGACAGGGGATCTGAAGCTTTCTTT.